Listed below are T cell receptor beta chains from one sample, sequenced in a study of molecular identifiers for immune sequencing clone quantification. TCRdb processed the PCR reads anew with MiXCR; each CDR3 protein has one entry. The sample lists 250,000 to 350,000 distinct CDR3 sequences, about 22% occurring once. The source material was naive CD8+ T cells from blood, with Jurkat cell RNA spiked in. The receptor source for this set is a human donor in good health. Some libraries in this study had Jurkat cell RNA spiked in. The conserved cysteine and the conserved F or W are not part of the CDR3 here. The D gene is left open where the match is weak.

J: TRBJ1-5
D: .
V: TRBV12-3/TRBV12-4
CDR3: ASSFNSNQPQH

J: TRBJ2-1
D: TRBD2
V: TRBV5-3
CDR3: ARSLGTVTSGRARWNEQF

J: TRBJ2-3
D: .
V: TRBV27
CDR3: ASRSYGRLFTDTQY

J: TRBJ2-7
D: .
V: TRBV7-9
CDR3: ASSSTAWATGRYEQY

J: TRBJ2-7
D: TRBD1
V: TRBV7-9
CDR3: ASSRQGVSEQY

J: TRBJ2-2
D: .
V: TRBV29-1
CDR3: SVEDLVQGRTGELF

J: TRBJ1-1
D: .
V: TRBV7-9
CDR3: ASSIGRLGPNTEAF

J: TRBJ2-3
D: .
V: TRBV13
CDR3: ASSLGLDPSTDTQY

J: TRBJ2-1
D: TRBD1
V: TRBV12-3/TRBV12-4
CDR3: ASSFGQGAGYEQF

J: TRBJ1-1
D: TRBD1
V: TRBV7-9
CDR3: ASDRVGQGYTEAF

J: TRBJ2-7
D: .
V: TRBV5-1
CDR3: ASSLLPETYEQY

J: TRBJ2-3
D: .
V: TRBV11-2
CDR3: ASSLASNTDTQY

J: TRBJ2-4
D: .
V: TRBV6-2/TRBV6-3
CDR3: ASSYVVAVQNGNVQY

J: TRBJ2-3
D: .
V: TRBV7-9
CDR3: ASSAQKDTQY

J: TRBJ2-3
D: .
V: TRBV12-3/TRBV12-4
CDR3: ASSFGGGADTQY

J: TRBJ2-3
D: TRBD2
V: TRBV28
CDR3: ASSPERDSTDTQY

J: TRBJ1-5
D: .
V: TRBV6-2/TRBV6-3
CDR3: ASSYSTGPQH

J: TRBJ1-4
D: .
V: TRBV28
CDR3: ASSSRTLPGEKLF

J: TRBJ2-7
D: .
V: TRBV19
CDR3: ASSIRDGSYEQY

J: TRBJ2-2
D: .
V: TRBV29-1
CDR3: SVGTANTGELF

J: TRBJ1-5
D: .
V: TRBV5-1
CDR3: VSPEGRGKDFNQPQH

J: TRBJ2-7
D: TRBD2
V: TRBV2
CDR3: ASIPGGLAGATNSYEQY

J: TRBJ1-2
D: .
V: TRBV3-1
CDR3: ASSQAGELDGYT

J: TRBJ2-1
D: .
V: TRBV13
CDR3: ASTPPVEGEQF

J: TRBJ2-2
D: .
V: TRBV9
CDR3: ASSVTGTNTGELF

J: TRBJ2-7
D: .
V: TRBV15
CDR3: ATSRDRGRSYEQY